A single sample gave rise to the 10 T cell receptor beta chains below, sequenced in a study of T cell responses to AZD1222 COVID-19 vaccine. Assay used: immunoSEQ multiplex PCR; TCRdb lists only in-frame clones, some missing. The table shows 130,000 or so clones, with 86% occurring only once. The material sequenced was peripheral blood, taken on day 0 of AZD1222 vaccination. The receptors derive from an adult in good health.

The rearrangement uses TRBV6-1 and TRBJ2-3; tentatively, D is TRBD2 (5 bases). Germline CDR1 is MNHNS and CDR2 is SASEGT. The length of the CDR3 is 14 residues. V was trimmed by 2 bases and J by 4 bases, leaving 10 bases between them. In nucleotides, the CDR3 is TGTGCCAGCAGTGAAACGAGGGTTCCAGATACGCAGTATTTT. Translated: CASSETRVPDTQYF.

V is TRBV6-5 and J is TRBJ2-5, with no clear D. The V gene lost 0 bases and the J gene lost 1 base, with 9 bases spanning the gap. Germline V gene data show CDR1 as MNHEY and CDR2 as SVGAGI. The CDR3 extends over 15 amino acids. The CDR3 loop reads CASSYSGRTQETQYF. For the CDR3, the DNA is TGTGCCAGCAGTTACTCGGGTAGGACCCAAGAGACCCAGTACTTC.

V and J are TRBV10-3 and TRBJ2-3, with TRBD1 identical over 10 bases. The CDR3 totals 16 residues. Germline V gene sequence: CDR1 ENHRY, CDR2 SYGVKD. The V gene end was trimmed by 3 bases and the J gene end by 2 bases; junction bases not matched to a gene: 5. CDR3 in amino acids: CAISEGGQGPTDTQYF. The CDR3 DNA sequence: TGTGCCATCAGTGAAGGGGGACAGGGGCCCACAGATACGCAGTATTTT.

CDR3 sequence (DNA): TGTGCCACTAGGACTTGGTACAATGAGCAGTTCTTC. Translating it yields CATRTWYNEQFF. This sequence joins TRBV19 and TRBJ2-1; D is perhaps TRBD2 (5 bases). The V gene lost 10 bases and the J gene lost 4 bases, with 11 bases spanning the gap. The germline V gene encodes CDR1 LNHDA and CDR2 SQIVND (reference sequence). This CDR3 region has 12 residues. Complete variable domain (other parts from reference TRBV19 and TRBJ2-1): DGGITQSPKYLFRKEGQNVTLSCEQNLNHDAMYWYRQDPGQGLRLIYYSQIVNDFQKGDIAEGYSVSREKKESFPLTVTSAQKNPTAFYLCATRTWYNEQFFGPGTRLTVL.

This sequence joins TRBV7-9 and TRBJ1-1; 7 bases are a match to TRBD1. V dropped 5 bases and J dropped 1; count of bases not matched to a gene: 10. The CDR3 has 16 residues. The germline V gene has CDR1 SEHNR and CDR2 FQNEAQ (reference sequence). The CDR3 DNA reads as TGTGCCAGCAGCCCGCCCGTCCGGACAGGGAACACTGAAGCTTTCTTT. Its protein is CASSPPVRTGNTEAFF.

This rearrangement joins TRBV25-1 to TRBJ1-6; perhaps TRBD1 as D (5 bases). The germline gives CDR1 MGHDK, CDR2 SYGVNS. The CDR3 sequence is 13 residues long. Trimming stripped 1 base from V and 7 bases from J, with 5 bases between. The CDR3 loop reads CASSESGNSPLHF. For the CDR3, the DNA is TGTGCCAGCAGTGAATCAGGGAATTCACCCCTCCACTTT.

This clone was counted only a few times. The chain combines TRBV5-8 with TRBJ1-5; D gene uncertain. This CDR3 has 15 residues. V was clipped by 0 bases and J by 1 base, with 8 bases between them. The germline gives CDR1 SGHTS, CDR2 YDEGEE. The CDR3 DNA follows: TGTGCCAGCAGCTTGGGGCAGACGAGCAATCAGCCCCAGCATTTT. Translating it yields CASSLGQTSNQPQHF.

J is TRBJ2-7 and V is TRBV30, with unresolved D. The CDR3 sequence is 12 residues long. Per the germline V gene, CDR1 is GTSNPN and CDR2 is SVGIG (reference sequence). V lost 1 base, J lost 3 bases, and 7 bases lay in between. The CDR3 nucleotides read TGTGCCTGGAGTGGGTCCTTCTACGAGCAGTACTTC. It specifies CAWSGSFYEQYF.

The V gene is TRBV14, the J gene TRBJ1-3; D not certain. Germline V gives CDR1 SGHDN, CDR2 FVKESK. The CDR3 extends over 18 amino acids. V was pared by 0 bases and J by 0 bases, with 15 bases between. CDR3 DNA: TGTGCCAGCAGCCAAGAAACTTACATAGCAAGCTCTGGAAACACCATATATTTT. Translation gives CASSQETYIASSGNTIYF.

The genes are TRBV7-3 and TRBJ2-3, with 7 bases identical to TRBD1. CDR3 length: 16 amino acids. Germline CDR1 SGHTA, CDR2 FQGTGA. J lost 5 bases, V lost 5 bases, and 13 bases had no gene match. The CDR3 DNA follows: TGTGCCAGCAGCCTCAACCGGGACAGAAGTGTAGATACGCAGTATTTT. Its translation is CASSLNRDRSVDTQYF.